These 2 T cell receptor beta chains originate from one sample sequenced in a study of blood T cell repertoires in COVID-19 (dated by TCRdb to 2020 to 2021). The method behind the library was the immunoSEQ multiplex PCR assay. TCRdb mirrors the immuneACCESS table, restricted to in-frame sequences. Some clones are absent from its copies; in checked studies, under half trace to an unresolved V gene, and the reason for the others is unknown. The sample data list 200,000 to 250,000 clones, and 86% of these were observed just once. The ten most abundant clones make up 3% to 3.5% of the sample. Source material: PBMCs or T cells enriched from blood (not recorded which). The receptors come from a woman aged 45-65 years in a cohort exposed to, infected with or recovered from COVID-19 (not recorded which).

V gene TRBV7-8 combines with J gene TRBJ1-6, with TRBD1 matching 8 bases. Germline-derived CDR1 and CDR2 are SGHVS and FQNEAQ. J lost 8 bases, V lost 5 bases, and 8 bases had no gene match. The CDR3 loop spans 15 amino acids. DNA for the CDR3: TGTGCCAGCAGCCCCCGCCAGGGGGCAGATTCACCCCTCCACTTT. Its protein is CASSPRQGADSPLHF.

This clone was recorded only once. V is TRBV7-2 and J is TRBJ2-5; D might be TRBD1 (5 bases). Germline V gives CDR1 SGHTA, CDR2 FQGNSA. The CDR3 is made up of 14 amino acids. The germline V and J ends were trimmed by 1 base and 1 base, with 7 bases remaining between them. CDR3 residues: CASSLGGPQETQYF. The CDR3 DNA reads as TGTGCCAGCAGCTTAGGGGGCCCCCAAGAGACCCAGTACTTC.